A single sample is the source of the 32 T cell receptor beta chains below, sequenced in a study of blood T cell repertoires in COVID-19. Some clones are missing from TCRdb's copy, which holds only in-frame ones; the method was immunoSEQ multiplex PCR. The table shows tens of thousands of clones, with approximately 80% occurring only once. Sequenced: peripheral blood. The receptor source for this set is a man aged 45-65 years with COVID-19, enrolled during active disease.

This chain uses TRBV5-6 with TRBJ2-1, with 9 bases that match TRBD1. There are 13 residues in the CDR3. Per germline, CDR1 SGHDT and CDR2 YYEEEE. V lost 4 bases, J lost 6 bases, and 2 bases stayed unmatched. CDR3 sequence: CASSRTGVNEQFF. Here the CDR3 DNA reads TGTGCCAGCAGCCGGACAGGGGTCAATGAGCAGTTCTTC.

The V gene is TRBV28, the J gene TRBJ1-5; D is undetermined. The length of the CDR3 is 18 residues. Trimming left V 4 bases short and J 0 bases short, with 19 bases between. Germline assignment: CDR1 MDHEN and CDR2 SYDVKM. CDR3 region: CASSSEVRVAYSNQPQHF. In nucleotides, the CDR3 is TGTGCCAGCAGTTCGGAAGTGAGGGTAGCGTATAGCAATCAGCCCCAGCATTTT.

The CDR3 loop is CSVEVAAMGETQYF. CDR3 nucleotides: TGCAGCGTTGAGGTAGCGGCGATGGGAGAGACCCAGTACTTC. The chain uses TRBV29-1 and TRBJ2-5, with D possibly being TRBD2 (6 bases). This CDR3 contains 14 residues. Deletions cut 3 bases from V and 4 bases from J, with 15 bases between. Germline V gene lookup returns CDR1 SQVTM and CDR2 ANQGSEA.

This chain joins TRBV3-1 (or the pseudogene TRBV3-2) and TRBJ2-3, with D maybe TRBD2 (6 bases). The CDR3 is 13 residues long. Germline lookup yields CDR1 LGHDT and CDR2 YNNKEL (reference sequence). Deletions cut 4 bases from V and 4 bases from J, with 9 bases between. Here the CDR3 DNA reads TGTGCCAGCAGCCTCTCGGGGGCAGATACGCAGTATTTT. Encoded protein: CASSLSGADTQYF.

In its sample, this clone was seen a few times. The chain uses TRBV6-2 or TRBV6-3 and TRBJ1-5, with no clear D. The CDR3 is made up of 13 amino acids. Trimming stripped 5 bases from V and 6 bases from J, with 11 bases between. Germline-derived CDR1 and CDR2 are MNHEY and SVGEGT. CDR3 amino acids: CASSKRAPQPQHF. CDR3 nucleotide sequence: TGTGCCAGCAGTAAAAGAGCACCTCAGCCCCAGCATTTT.

The sample holds a few counts of this clone. The J gene is TRBJ2-7, the V gene TRBV19; 11 bases agree with TRBD2. CDR3 length: 15 amino acids. Trimming took 5 bases from V and 2 from J; bases not matched to a gene: 5. Germline CDR1 is LNHDA and CDR2 is SQIVND (reference sequence). The CDR3 bases are TGTGCCAGTAGTGTGACTAGCGGGATCGCCTACGAGCAGTACTTC. Its translation: CASSVTSGIAYEQYF.

The chain combines TRBV7-9 with TRBJ2-7; weak D call: TRBD1 (5 bases). The CDR3 totals 12 residues. Germline CDR1 and CDR2: SEHNR and FQNEAQ (reference sequence). Trimming left V 3 bases short and J 2 bases short, with 5 bases between. The CDR3 region has the DNA TGTGCCAGCAGCTTGACAGCCTACGAGCAGTACTTC. Amino acid sequence: CASSLTAYEQYF.

About this clone: No DNA is shown, since the ends of the CDR3 on it are uncertain; the CDR3 is the one TCRdb lists. The rearrangement uses TRBV27 and TRBJ1-2; the table's D call, TRBD1, was not checked against the DNA. The CDR3 region is 14 residues in length, termini included. Germline loops: CDR1 MNHEY, CDR2 SMNVEV (reference sequence). CDR3 sequence: CASSSFGVGTGSYF.

V is TRBV7-9 and J is TRBJ2-5, with a possible D match to TRBD2 (5 bases). Germline CDR1 is SEHNR and CDR2 is FQNEAQ (reference sequence). Trimming removed 1 base at V and 4 bases at J, with 10 bases between. CDR3 length equals 14 residues. In DNA form, the CDR3 reads TGTGCCAGCAGCTTAGGTGGGAGAAGAGAGACCCAGTACTTC. This translates into CASSLGGRRETQYF.

The chain recombines TRBV27 with TRBJ1-5, with D tentatively TRBD1 (5 bases). The CDR3 is 16 residues long. V was trimmed by 6 bases and J by 0 bases, leaving 15 bases between them. Per germline, CDR1 MNHEY and CDR2 SMNVEV (reference sequence). The CDR3 loop is CASSPQGRGSNQPQHF. The CDR3 region has the DNA TGTGCCAGCAGCCCTCAAGGGAGGGGTAGCAATCAGCCCCAGCATTTT.

J is TRBJ1-2 and V is TRBV28; TRBD1 matches 10 bases. The CDR3 extends over 12 amino acids. The germline V gene has CDR1 MDHEN and CDR2 SYDVKM. The V gene end was trimmed by 10 bases and the J gene end by 7 bases; junction bases not matched to a gene: 6. CDR3 in DNA: TGTGCCACCGGGACAGGGGACTTTGGCTACACCTTC. Translated, it gives CATGTGDFGYTF.

The DNA of the CDR3 is TGTGCCAGCACGGGGGGAAACGAGCAGTACTTC. It encodes CASTGGNEQYF. The rearrangement joins TRBV27 to TRBJ2-7; TRBD2 agrees at 7 bases. Germline CDR1 MNHEY, CDR2 SMNVEV (reference sequence). The CDR3 spans 11 residues. After removal of 7 bases from V and 5 bases from J, the junction contained 2 bases not matched to a gene.

As to this clone: Since no conserved phenylalanine or tryptophan closes the CDR3, a read error is the likely cause. J is TRBJ2-7 and V is TRBV14, with D maybe TRBD2 (7 bases). The germline gives CDR1 SGHDN, CDR2 FVKESK. V lost 4 bases and J lost 7, with 17 bases in between. This CDR3 has 14 amino acids. The CDR3 nucleotides read TGTGCCAGCAGCCCCCTGAGGGGGGGGATGGAGCAGTACTCC. As protein: CASSPLRGGMEQYS.

The rearrangement uses TRBV2 and TRBJ1-2; D unresolved. Per germline, CDR1 SNHLY and CDR2 FYNNEI. The CDR3 extends over 13 amino acids. Trimming took 6 bases from V and 4 from J, leaving 12 bases between them. The CDR3 coding sequence is TGTGCCAGCAGGTTCGACACGGCCTATGGCTACACCTTC. It codes for CASRFDTAYGYTF.

The chain links TRBV5-1 to TRBJ2-7, with 10 bases aligning to TRBD2. V was pared by 3 bases and J by 3 bases, with 6 bases of the junction left unmatched. This CDR3 contains 15 residues. CDR1 is SGHRS and CDR2 is YFSETQ in the germline V gene. DNA for the CDR3: TGCGCCAGCAGCTCGTCAGCGGGAGGGGGCTACGAGCAGTACTTC. Translating it yields CASSSSAGGGYEQYF.

The V call is TRBV6-2 or TRBV6-3, the J call TRBJ2-2; 8 bases map to TRBD1. V dropped 2 bases and J dropped 5; count of bases not matched to a gene: 7. This CDR3 has 16 residues. Germline CDR1 is MNHEY and CDR2 is SVGEGT. CDR3 in amino acids: CASSYDWDRRTGELFF. In nucleotides, the CDR3 is TGTGCCAGCAGTTACGACTGGGACAGGCGTACCGGGGAGCTGTTTTTT.

This clone appeared once. The genes are TRBV29-1 and TRBJ2-7; TRBD2 matches 9 bases. Germline V gives CDR1 SQVTM, CDR2 ANQGSEA. The CDR3 is 14 residues long. After removal of 4 bases from V and 7 bases from J, the junction contained 11 bases not matched to a gene. The CDR3 is CSVVGSGRSVEQYF. As DNA, the CDR3 is TGCAGCGTTGTTGGTAGCGGGAGATCGGTGGAGCAGTACTTC.

V usage is TRBV25-1 and J usage is TRBJ2-5; no firm D call. Germline V gene data show CDR1 as MGHDK and CDR2 as SYGVNS. The CDR3 loop spans 14 amino acids. The V end lost 1 base, the J end lost 0 bases, and 6 bases lay between the germline ends. The CDR3 here is CASSESIDQETQYF. CDR3 DNA sequence: TGTGCCAGCAGTGAATCGATAGACCAAGAGACCCAGTACTTC.

This chain links TRBV19 with TRBJ2-1; no clear D. The CDR3 has 15 residues. V lost 1 base and J lost 7, with 14 bases in between. Germline V CDR1 and CDR2: LNHDA, SQIVND (reference sequence). The CDR3 loop reads CASSIGSRWVNEQFF. The CDR3 DNA is TGTGCCAGTAGTATAGGGAGCCGATGGGTTAATGAGCAGTTCTTC.

The chain is built from TRBV5-1 and TRBJ2-7, with TRBD1 as a possible D gene (6 bases). There are 13 residues in the CDR3. Looked up from germline, CDR1 is SGHRS and CDR2 is YFSETQ. The V and J ends lost 5 bases and 2 bases respectively, with 11 bases between them. For the CDR3, the DNA is TGCGCCAGCAGGGGACATGGGACCTACGAGCAGTACTTC. Translating it yields CASRGHGTYEQYF.

The V gene is TRBV30, the J gene TRBJ2-7; 11 nucleotides line up with TRBD2. This CDR3 is built from 17 residues. V was pared by 4 bases and J by 5 bases, with 16 bases of the junction left unmatched. The germline CDR1 and CDR2 sequences are GTSNPN and SVGIG (reference sequence). CDR3 loop: CAWTPNGPGLAEHEQYF. The CDR3 nucleotides read TGTGCCTGGACCCCCAATGGACCGGGACTAGCGGAGCACGAGCAGTACTTC.

The chain uses TRBV24-1 and TRBJ1-1; 9 bases match TRBD1. The CDR3 runs to 13 residues. The J segment lost 7 bases and the V segment lost 4 bases, leaving 3 bases of the junction unmatched. The germline CDR1 and CDR2 sequences are KGHDR and SFDVKD. The CDR3 sequence: CATSDRDRDEAFF. DNA of the CDR3: TGTGCCACCAGTGACCGGGACAGGGATGAAGCTTTCTTT.

The chain is built from TRBV28 and TRBJ1-1; D gene unclear. V was pared by 4 bases and J by 1 base, with 13 bases between. Germline lookup yields CDR1 MDHEN and CDR2 SYDVKM. The CDR3 loop spans 15 amino acids. The CDR3 sequence: CASSSNSFANTEAFF. CDR3 nucleotides: TGTGCCAGCAGTTCCAACAGCTTTGCGAACACTGAAGCTTTCTTT.

This clone has more than one count but fewer than ten. V and J are TRBV10-3 and TRBJ2-2; 12 bases are shared with TRBD1. Germline V gene data show CDR1 as ENHRY and CDR2 as SYGVKD. CDR3 length: 16 amino acids. V trimming: 5 bases; J trimming: 3 bases; junction bases outside the gene matches: 4. The CDR3 loop is CAISTGTGGDTGELFF. The CDR3 bases are TGTGCCATCAGTACCGGGACAGGGGGCGACACCGGGGAGCTGTTTTTT.

V and J are TRBV2 and TRBJ2-2; 15 bases are shared with TRBD2. The CDR3 totals 15 residues. CDR1 is SNHLY and CDR2 is FYNNEI in the germline V gene. J gave up 5 bases and V 11 bases, and 6 bases lay outside the gene matches. As DNA, the CDR3 is TGTGCCCGATCCGGACTAGCGGGAGGGACCGGGGAGCTGTTTTTT. This encodes CARSGLAGGTGELFF.

This clone was seen only a few times. The V and J genes are TRBV5-1 and TRBJ2-7; TRBD1 is a possible D gene (6 bases). The V gene's germline CDR1 is SGHRS and CDR2 YFSETQ. V was trimmed by 4 bases and J by 4 bases, leaving 15 bases between them. The CDR3 is made up of 14 amino acids. As DNA, the CDR3 is TGCGCCAGCAGCCCCGGACAGAGTATGTACGAGCAGTACTTC. This codes for CASSPGQSMYEQYF.

V and J are TRBV5-1 and TRBJ2-3; TRBD2 matches at 7 bases. The CDR3 is 15 residues long. Germline-derived CDR1 and CDR2 are SGHRS and YFSETQ. V was clipped by 4 bases and J by 0 bases; unmatched bases: 5. The CDR3 reads CASSPGLHSTDTQYF. The CDR3 DNA reads as TGCGCCAGCAGCCCGGGACTACATAGCACAGATACGCAGTATTTT.

This chain connects TRBV19 to TRBJ1-5, with 7 bases lining up with TRBD1. With 4 bases clipped from V and 6 bases from J, the junction kept 6 bases outside the gene matches. CDR3 length: 14 residues. Germline values: CDR1 LNHDA, CDR2 SQIVND (reference sequence). In DNA form, the CDR3 reads TGTGCCAGTAGTAAGGCAGGGGGGAGTCAGCCCCAGCATTTT. It encodes CASSKAGGSQPQHF.

The CDR3: CASSLAPDRGGGWYNEQFF. The CDR3 coding sequence is TGTGCCAGCAGCTTAGCCCCGGACAGGGGGGGAGGGTGGTACAATGAGCAGTTCTTC. The rearrangement uses TRBV7-8 and TRBJ2-1; TRBD1 matches 10 bases. This CDR3 region has 19 residues. Unmatched junction bases numbered 12, after V lost 0 bases and J lost 4 bases. CDR1 is SGHVS and CDR2 is FQNEAQ in the germline V gene.

The chain couples TRBV5-6 to TRBJ2-5; TRBD1 matches at 9 bases. The length of the CDR3 is 14 residues. With V trimmed by 4 bases and J by 5 bases, 6 bases remained unmatched. Germline CDR1 is SGHDT and CDR2 is YYEEEE. The CDR3 loop is CASSVDRGRETQYF. The DNA for the CDR3 is TGTGCCAGCAGCGTGGACAGGGGTCGCGAGACCCAGTACTTC.

The chain joins TRBV6-2 or TRBV6-3 to TRBJ2-2; 8 bases match TRBD2. Germline V CDR1 and CDR2: MNHEY, SVGEGT. The CDR3 runs to 15 residues. J gave up 1 base and V 5 bases, and 3 bases lay outside the gene matches. Here the CDR3 DNA reads TGTGCCAGCAGTCAGACTAGCGTGAACACCGGGGAGCTGTTTTTT. This encodes CASSQTSVNTGELFF.

This chain connects TRBV30 to TRBJ1-6, with 7 bases fitting TRBD1. The CDR3 spans 13 residues. Germline assignment: CDR1 GTSNPN and CDR2 SVGIG (reference sequence). The ends lost 4 bases at V and 8 bases at J; junction bases unmatched: 5. The CDR3 protein is CAWMRGRDSPLHF. The CDR3 nucleotides read TGTGCCTGGATGAGGGGGCGCGATTCACCCCTCCACTTT.